One sample yielded the 14 T cell receptor beta chains listed below, sequenced in a study of blood T cells in healthy people across ages. A second PCR of 7 to 11 cycles used a sample-barcoded 5' primer and a J-beta primer mix. TCRdb reprocessed the 5' RACE reads with MiXCR, giving one entry per CDR3 protein. The profile shows about 640,000 distinct CDR3 sequences, 45% to 65% of them singletons. Sequencing was done on a sample of blood. The receptor source for this set is a man aged 60 to 75 in good health.

The chain carries TRBV10-1 and TRBJ2-5; 8 bases line up with TRBD1. CDR3 length equals 15 residues. J was trimmed by 7 bases and V by 1 base; bases with no gene match: 8. Germline V CDR1 and CDR2: WNHNN, SYGVQD (reference sequence). The CDR3 coding sequence is TGCGCCAGCAGTGAGTTTCAGGGGGCCCACGGGACCCAGTACTTC. It is translated as CASSEFQGAHGTQYF.

The CDR3 sequence is CASRGWGDTQYF. DNA of the CDR3: TGTGCCAGCAGGGGTTGGGGAGATACGCAGTATTTT. This chain links TRBV6-5 with TRBJ2-3; no reliable D call. CDR3 length: 12 amino acids. V lost 6 bases and J lost 5, with 9 bases in between. In germline, CDR1 is MNHEY, CDR2 SVGAGI.

The V call is TRBV2, the J call TRBJ2-7; D may be TRBD1 or TRBD2 (5 bases each). The end of the DNA aligns better with TRBJ2-1, so the J call may be wrong. The length of the CDR3 is 14 residues. The germline V gene has CDR1 SNHLY and CDR2 FYNNEI. DNA of the CDR3: TGTGCCAGCGCTGGGGAAGGGGAGCTAGGTGAGCAGTTCTTC. It translates to CASAGEGELGEQFF.

This sequence joins TRBV10-3 and TRBJ1-1; tentative D call: TRBD1 (5 bases). Germline CDR1 reads ENHRY; CDR2 reads SYGVKD. V was pared by 4 bases and J by 4 bases, with 19 bases between. This CDR3 is 16 amino acids long. CDR3 bases: TGTGCCATCAGTGTCTTACCCCGGGGCGATTCCACTGAAGCTTTCTTT. Translated: CAISVLPRGDSTEAFF.

V usage is TRBV24-1 and J usage is TRBJ2-5, with 12 positions matching TRBD1. The length of the CDR3 is 17 residues. Germline V CDR1 and CDR2: KGHDR, SFDVKD. The junction had 9 bases not matched to a gene; V was cut back by 4 bases and J by 4 bases. The CDR3 nucleotides are TGTGCCACCAGTGACCCGGGGGGACAGGGGGCAGGAGAGACCCAGTACTTC. This gives the protein CATSDPGGQGAGETQYF.

This chain connects TRBV5-5 to TRBJ2-3; possibly TRBD1 for D (6 bases). Per germline, CDR1 SGHKS and CDR2 YYEKEE (reference sequence). V gave up 4 bases and J gave up 9 bases, with 24 bases separating them. The CDR3 is 16 residues long. This CDR3 reads CASSPPAQGGAGTQYF. The CDR3 DNA reads TGTGCCAGCAGCCCCCCCGCCCAAGGGGGAGCTGGGACGCAGTATTTT.

This clonotype was counted a few times. The genes are TRBV5-1 and TRBJ2-3; D unresolved. The CDR3 consists of 15 residues. CDR1 is SGHRS, CDR2 YFSETQ, per germline. V was pared by 1 base and J by 3 bases, with 12 bases between. The CDR3 spells CASSLRLAQTDTQYF. CDR3 bases: TGCGCCAGCAGCTTGCGGCTGGCCCAGACAGATACGCAGTATTTT. Full variable domain (remainder filled in from reference TRBV5-1 and TRBJ2-3): KAGVTQTPRYLIKTRGQQVTLSCSPISGHRSVSWYQQTPGQGLQFLFEYFSETQRNKGNFPGRFSGRQFSNSRSEMNVSTLELGDSALYLCASSLRLAQTDTQYFGPGTRLTVL.

The gene calls are TRBV6-2 or TRBV6-3 and TRBJ2-7; tentatively, D is TRBD1 (6 bases). The CDR3 is 15 amino acids. V lost 7 bases and J 1 base, leaving 17 bases between the germline ends. The germline CDR1 and CDR2 sequences are MNHEY and SVGEGT. Written as DNA, the CDR3 is TGTGCCAGCATGGGTCAGGGGACGATTTCCTACGAGCAGTACTTC. Translation: CASMGQGTISYEQYF.

CDR3 DNA: TGCAGTGCTAGAGAGCCCCGGGCTAGCGGGGGGGAGCAGTACTTC. Its translation: CSAREPRASGGEQYF. The chain combines TRBV20-1 with TRBJ2-5; 12 bases match TRBD2. CDR3 length equals 15 residues. Trimming removed 0 bases from V and 11 bases from J; junction bases left unmatched: 10. CDR1 is DFQATT, CDR2 SNEGSKA, per germline (reference sequence).

V and J are TRBV29-1 and TRBJ2-7, with no clear D. Trimming took 4 bases from V and 5 from J, leaving 9 bases between them. This CDR3 is built from 11 residues. CDR1 SQVTM and CDR2 ANQGSEA come from the germline V gene. Here the CDR3 DNA reads TGCAGCGTTGGTCCGGGCCACGAGCAGTACTTC. Its protein is CSVGPGHEQYF.

This chain uses TRBV2 with TRBJ2-5; 10 bases align to TRBD2. CDR1 and CDR2 from the germline V gene are SNHLY and FYNNEI. The CDR3 totals 15 residues. V trimming: 5 bases; J trimming: 4 bases; junction bases outside the gene matches: 7. The CDR3 reads CASSPIASGGETQYF. The CDR3 DNA reads as TGTGCCAGCAGTCCGATAGCTAGCGGGGGAGAGACCCAGTACTTC.

This clonotype is a singleton in its sample. The rearrangement links TRBV7-2 to TRBJ1-4; 7 bases agree with TRBD1. Trimming removed 5 bases from V and 4 bases from J; junction bases left unmatched: 7. Germline CDR1 is SGHTA and CDR2 is FQGNSA. The CDR3 has 15 amino acids. CDR3 in amino acids: CASSRRTGGNEKLFF. The CDR3 nucleotides read TGTGCCAGCAGCCGCCGGACAGGCGGTAATGAAAAACTGTTTTTT.

The V call is TRBV18, the J call TRBJ1-2; TRBD1 aligns across 8 bases. This CDR3 comprises 15 residues. Germline values: CDR1 KGHSH, CDR2 LQKENI. V gave up 4 bases and J gave up 4 bases; unmatched junction bases: 8. Here the CDR3 reads CASSRDRQNLYGYTF. The CDR3 DNA sequence: TGTGCCAGCTCACGGGACAGGCAGAATCTCTATGGCTACACCTTC.

The J gene is TRBJ1-2, the V gene TRBV7-2; maybe TRBD1 (6 bases). The CDR3 covers 16 residues. Trimming removed 8 bases from V and 2 bases from J, with 21 bases in between. Germline V gene lookup returns CDR1 SGHTA and CDR2 FQGNSA. CDR3 amino acids: CASPATGPGRNYGYTF. CDR3 DNA: TGTGCCAGCCCCGCTACAGGGCCGGGGCGCAACTATGGCTACACCTTC.